Below are 8 T cell receptor beta chains sequenced from a single sample in a study of T cell responses to AZD1222 COVID-19 vaccine. Sequencing was performed with immunoSEQ multiplex PCR; in TCRdb, only in-frame clones are kept and a portion is missing. This sample has about 130,000 clones, with just over 90% found just once. The source was peripheral blood, collected on day 0 of AZD1222 vaccination. These receptors all come from an adult in good health.

The J gene is TRBJ1-2, the V gene TRBV5-4, with TRBD1 matching 10 bases. With 4 bases clipped from V and 6 bases from J, the junction kept 15 bases outside the gene matches. This CDR3 has 17 amino acids. CDR1 and CDR2 from the germline V gene are SGHNT and YYREEE (reference sequence). In nucleotides, the CDR3 is TGTGCCAGCAGCGTTTTGGGGACAGGGGATTTTTTTGATGGCTACACCTTC. This gives the protein CASSVLGTGDFFDGYTF.

The chain joins TRBV19 to TRBJ1-5, with 11 bases matching TRBD1. Germline loops: CDR1 LNHDA, CDR2 SQIVND (reference sequence). Trimming removed 5 bases from V and 4 bases from J; junction bases left unmatched: 1. This CDR3 has 14 residues. The CDR3 reads CASSGTGGNQPQHF. CDR3 DNA: TGTGCCAGTAGTGGGACAGGGGGAAATCAGCCCCAGCATTTT. Full variable domain (rest looked up from reference TRBV19 and TRBJ1-5): DGGITQSPKYLFRKEGQNVTLSCEQNLNHDAMYWYRQDPGQGLRLIYYSQIVNDFQKGDIAEGYSVSREKKESFPLTVTSAQKNPTAFYLCASSGTGGNQPQHFGDGTRLSIL.

The chain recombines TRBV19 with TRBJ1-3; no firm D call. Trimming left V 0 bases short and J 4 bases short, with 4 bases between. Per germline, CDR1 LNHDA and CDR2 SQIVND (reference sequence). The CDR3 contains 13 residues. The DNA for the CDR3 is TGTGCCAGTAGTATAGATCGGGGAAACACCATATATTTT. It encodes CASSIDRGNTIYF.

This rearrangement joins TRBV4-3 to TRBJ1-1; 8 nucleotides agree with TRBD1. Germline V gives CDR1 LGHNA, CDR2 YSLEER. V shed 0 bases, J shed 6 bases, and the junction held 3 bases outside the gene matches. This CDR3 comprises 14 residues. The CDR3 DNA follows: TGCGCCAGCAGCCAAGACCCACAGGGGGCTGAAGCTTTCTTT. Residues: CASSQDPQGAEAFF.

This chain uses TRBV18 with TRBJ2-7; TRBD2 is a possible D gene (5 bases). This CDR3 contains 13 residues. Trimming took 6 bases from V and 3 from J, leaving 12 bases between them. The germline V gene encodes CDR1 KGHSH and CDR2 LQKENI. As DNA, the CDR3 is TGTGCCAGCTCCCTCCTAGCCGACTACGAGCAGTACTTC. Amino acids: CASSLLADYEQYF.

CDR3 region: CASSTYPSSYNEQFF. CDR3 nucleotides: TGTGCCAGCAGCACCTACCCGAGCTCCTACAATGAGCAGTTCTTC. J is TRBJ2-1 and V is TRBV7-2; D remains unclear. The CDR3 spans 15 residues. The V and J ends lost 5 bases and 0 bases respectively, with 11 bases between them. CDR1 and CDR2 (germline): SGHTA, FQGNSA.

This clone showed up just once. The chain couples TRBV4-2 to TRBJ1-1; no definite D call. Per germline, CDR1 LGHNA and CDR2 YNFKEQ. Trimming removed 3 bases at V and 6 bases at J, with 17 bases between. This CDR3 is built from 15 residues. The CDR3 protein is CASSHPNTGAAEAFF. In DNA, the CDR3 is TGTGCCAGCAGCCACCCCAACACGGGAGCTGCTGAAGCTTTCTTT.

V usage is TRBV24-1 and J usage is TRBJ2-1; no definite D call. V was cut by 8 bases and J by 7 bases, with 14 bases left in between. CDR1 is KGHDR, CDR2 SFDVKD, per germline. The CDR3 totals 13 residues. The CDR3: CATTGAHVNEQFF. The CDR3 DNA sequence: TGTGCCACCACTGGAGCCCACGTGAATGAGCAGTTCTTC.